These T cell receptor beta chains were read from a single sample in a study of blood T cell repertoires in COVID-19. Assay: immunoSEQ multiplex PCR; the TCRdb copy retains only in-frame clones and omits some. Of 300,000 to 450,000 clones detected, 81% appear once; the ten largest clones hold 0.85% to 1.3%. Material: peripheral blood. These receptors were collected from a human donor with acute or convalescent COVID-19. The donor label of this sample is uncertain. CDR3s include the opening cysteine and the closing phenylalanine or tryptophan. A D gene is named only where the DNA matches it firmly. The size of a clone is reported for some rows only, either as once, few or many, or as a class for expanded clones.

>NA|NA|TRBJ1-1|TRBV30
TGTGCCTGGAGTACAGGGTTAGGGGCTGAAGCTTTCTTT
CAWSTGLGAEAFF
>NA|TRBD1|TRBJ1-4|TRBV6-1
TGTGCCAGCAGTGAACCAGGGACAGGGGCAACTAATGAAAAACTGTTTTTT
CASSEPGTGATNEKLFF
>NA|NA|TRBJ1-1|TRBV2
TGTGCCAGCAGCCCTTGGGACACCACGAACACTGAAGCTTTCTTT
CASSPWDTTNTEAFF
>NA|NA|TRBJ2-5|TRBV18
TGTGCCAGCTCACCGGGGCAGGCCCCACAAGAGACCCAGTACTTC
CASSPGQAPQETQYF
>NA|TRBD1|TRBJ1-5|TRBV9
TGTGCCAGCAGCGTAGCTTCCCAGGGGGGTCAGCCCCAGCATTTT
CASSVASQGGQPQHF
>NA|NA|TRBJ1-5|TRBV15
TGTGCCACCAGCAGAGTACGGGCAGGGTCTCAGCCCCAGCATTTT
CATSRVRAGSQPQHF
>NA|NA|TRBJ1-2|TRBV2
TGTGCCACCCTGACATCCTTAGCTAACTATGGCTACACCTTC
CATLTSLANYGYTF
>NA|NA|TRBJ1-3|TRBV3-1/TRBV3-2
TGTGCCAGCAGCCAAGATGCACTCTCTGGAAACACCATATATTTT
CASSQDALSGNTIYF
>NA|NA|TRBJ1-2|TRBV5-6
TGTGCCAGCAGCTTGTATGGAACAGCCTATGGCTACACCTTC
CASSLYGTAYGYTF
>NA|TRBD1|TRBJ1-1|TRBV7-6
TGTGCCAGCAGCTTTAGGACAGGGGGATACACTGAAGCTTTCTTT
CASSFRTGGYTEAFF
>NA|TRBD2|TRBJ2-7|TRBV29-1
TGCAGCGTTGGACTAGCGGGTTCTCAAAAGGGGCAGTACTTC
CSVGLAGSQKGQYF
>NA|NA|TRBJ1-5|TRBV19
TGTGCCAGTAGTATAACCCCGCACTATAGCAATCAGCCCCAGCATTTT
CASSITPHYSNQPQHF
>NA|NA|TRBJ2-7|TRBV2
TGTGCCAGCAGTGCCCAACCCCAGGGCTCCTACGAGCAGTACTTC
CASSAQPQGSYEQYF
>NA|TRBD1|TRBJ1-5|TRBV2
TGTGCCAGCAGTGAAGCGGGGACAGGTAGCAATCAGCCCCAGCATTTT
CASSEAGTGSNQPQHF
>NA|TRBD1|TRBJ1-2|TRBV6-6
TGTGCCAGTAGTCGAGAGCCGGACAGGGGCTATGGCTACACCTTC
CASSREPDRGYGYTF
>NA|TRBD2|TRBJ2-1|TRBV11-2
TGTGCCAGCAGCTTAGGGGGACTAGCGGGAGAGAGCTATGAGCAGTTCTTC
CASSLGGLAGESYEQFF
>NA|NA|TRBJ2-7|TRBV3-1/TRBV3-2
TGTGCCAGCAGCCAAGGAGGGCTAGAGCCCTACGAGCAGTACTTC
CASSQGGLEPYEQYF
>few|NA|TRBJ1-2|TRBV28
TGTGCCAGCAGTTCTTTAGGGGGGGGCTATGGCTACACCTTC
CASSSLGGGYGYTF
>NA|NA|TRBJ1-5|TRBV7-6
TGTGCCAGCAGCTTAGAGGCGGGGGGGAGGCAGCCCCAGCATTTT
CASSLEAGGRQPQHF
>once|TRBD2|TRBJ2-1|TRBV7-9
TGTGCCAGCACCAAGGGAATACTAGCGGGAGTCCATGAGCAGTTCTTC
CASTKGILAGVHEQFF
>NA|NA|TRBJ2-1|TRBV18
TGTGCCAGCTCCCCGACAGAGAAAGACAATGAGCAGTTCTTC
CASSPTEKDNEQFF
>NA|NA|TRBJ1-6|TRBV28
TGTGCCAGCAGTCCGCGACAAAACCGTAATTCACCCCTCCACTTT
CASSPRQNRNSPLHF
>NA|TRBD1|TRBJ2-7|TRBV27
TGTGCCAGCAGTTTACGCACAGGGGGCTTCACCCCCTACGAGCAGTACTTC
CASSLRTGGFTPYEQYF